The entry below gives a single T cell receptor (beta chain) sequence along with its context. The antigen is unknown. The sample comes from a study of cytomegalovirus exposure and HLA in healthy donors. The overall study: A preliminary data release comprised roughly 85 million unique TCRs obtained from HLA-typed donors. General study points: The productive fraction for most TCR beta V segments was about 87% or about 30% in an earlier analysis.

Germline assignment: CDR1 SGHNT and CDR2 YYREEE (reference sequence). The CDR3 runs to 14 residues. Between the trimmed V and J ends, which lost 4 bases and 0 bases, there was a span of 7 bases. With 60 Vbeta and 13 Jbeta primers, the PCR was carried out. Produced via immunoSEQ multiplex PCR; TCRdb's table is partial and in-frame only. The sample holds tens of thousands of clones. This chain links TRBV5-4 with TRBJ2-2; unclear D gene. Specimen: PBMCs. This sequence was found in a woman in her 30s in good health and CMV-seronegative. CDR3 region: CASSLDPNTGELFF. DNA of the CDR3: TGTGCCAGCAGCCTAGACCCGAACACCGGGGAGCTGTTTTTT.